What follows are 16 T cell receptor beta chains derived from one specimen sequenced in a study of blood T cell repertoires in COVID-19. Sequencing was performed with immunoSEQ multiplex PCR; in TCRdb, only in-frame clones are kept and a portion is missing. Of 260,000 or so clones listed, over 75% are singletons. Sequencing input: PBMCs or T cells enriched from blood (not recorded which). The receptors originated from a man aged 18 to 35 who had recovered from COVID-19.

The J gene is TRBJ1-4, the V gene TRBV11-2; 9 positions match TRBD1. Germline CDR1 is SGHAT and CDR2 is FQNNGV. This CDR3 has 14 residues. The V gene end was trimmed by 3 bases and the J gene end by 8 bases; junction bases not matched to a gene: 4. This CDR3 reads CASSLGQGWEKLFF. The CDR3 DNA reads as TGTGCCAGCAGCTTGGGACAGGGTTGGGAAAAACTGTTTTTT.

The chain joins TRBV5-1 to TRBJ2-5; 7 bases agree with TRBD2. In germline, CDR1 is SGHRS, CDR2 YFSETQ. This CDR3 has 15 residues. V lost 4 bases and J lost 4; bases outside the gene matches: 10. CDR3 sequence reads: CASSTGREGGETQYF. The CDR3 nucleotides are TGCGCCAGCAGCACGGGCAGGGAGGGAGGAGAGACCCAGTACTTC.

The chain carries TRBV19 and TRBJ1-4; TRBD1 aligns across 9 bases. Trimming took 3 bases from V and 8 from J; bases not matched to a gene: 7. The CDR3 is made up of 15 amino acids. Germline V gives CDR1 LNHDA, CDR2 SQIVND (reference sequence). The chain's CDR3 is CASSITGGAREKLFF. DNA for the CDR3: TGTGCCAGTAGTATTACAGGGGGCGCGAGAGAAAAACTGTTTTTT.

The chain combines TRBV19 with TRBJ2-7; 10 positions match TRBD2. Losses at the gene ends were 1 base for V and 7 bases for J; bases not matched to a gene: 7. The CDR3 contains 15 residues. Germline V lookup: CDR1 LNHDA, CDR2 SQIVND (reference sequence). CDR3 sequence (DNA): TGTGCCAGTAGTATAGCCTCTAGCGGGAGCGGAGAGCAGTACTTC. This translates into CASSIASSGSGEQYF.

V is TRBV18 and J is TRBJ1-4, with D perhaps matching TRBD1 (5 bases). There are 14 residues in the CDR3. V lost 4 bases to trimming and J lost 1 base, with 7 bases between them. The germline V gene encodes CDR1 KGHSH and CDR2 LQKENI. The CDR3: CASSRTRTNEKLFF. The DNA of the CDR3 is TGTGCCAGCTCACGGACACGAACTAATGAAAAACTGTTTTTT.

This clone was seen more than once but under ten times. The CDR3 region is CASRKQGSLVEQFF. Written as DNA, the CDR3 is TGTGCCAGCAGAAAACAGGGTTCCCTGGTTGAGCAGTTCTTC. The chain uses TRBV6-5 and TRBJ2-1; a weak D match, TRBD1 (6 bases). V was pared by 6 bases and J by 9 bases, with 18 bases between. CDR1 is MNHEY, CDR2 SVGAGI, per germline. This CDR3 has 14 amino acids.

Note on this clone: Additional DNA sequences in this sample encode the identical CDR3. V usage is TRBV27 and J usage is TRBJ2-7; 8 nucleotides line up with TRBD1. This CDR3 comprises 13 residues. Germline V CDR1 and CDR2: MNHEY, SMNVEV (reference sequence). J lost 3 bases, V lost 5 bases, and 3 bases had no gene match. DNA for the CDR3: TGTGCCAGCAGTCCCGGACAGGGCTACGAGCAGTACTTC. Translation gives CASSPGQGYEQYF.

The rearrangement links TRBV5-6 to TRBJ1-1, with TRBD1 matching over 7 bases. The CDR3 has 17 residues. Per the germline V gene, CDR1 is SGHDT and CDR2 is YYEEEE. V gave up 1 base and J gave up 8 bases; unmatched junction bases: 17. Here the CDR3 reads CASSLRGTETFIGEAFF. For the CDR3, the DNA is TGTGCCAGCAGCTTGAGGGGGACAGAGACCTTTATCGGCGAAGCTTTCTTT.

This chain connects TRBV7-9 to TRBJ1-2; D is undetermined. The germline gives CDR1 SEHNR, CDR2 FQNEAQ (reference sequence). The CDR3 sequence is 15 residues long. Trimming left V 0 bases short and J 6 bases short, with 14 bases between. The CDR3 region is CASSLAARRIHGYTF. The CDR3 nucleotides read TGTGCCAGCAGCTTAGCCGCGCGGAGGATCCATGGCTACACCTTC.

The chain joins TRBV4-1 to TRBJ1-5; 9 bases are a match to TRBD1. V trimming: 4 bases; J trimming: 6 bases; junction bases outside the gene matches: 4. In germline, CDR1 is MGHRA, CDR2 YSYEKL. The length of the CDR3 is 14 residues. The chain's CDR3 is CASSPGTGSQPQHF. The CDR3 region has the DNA TGCGCCAGCAGCCCCGGGACAGGGAGTCAGCCCCAGCATTTT.

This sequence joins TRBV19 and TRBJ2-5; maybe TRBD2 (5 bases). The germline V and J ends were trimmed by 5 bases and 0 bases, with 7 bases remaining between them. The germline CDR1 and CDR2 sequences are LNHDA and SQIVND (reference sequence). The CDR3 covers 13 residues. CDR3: CASSGLHQETQYF. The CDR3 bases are TGTGCCAGTAGTGGACTCCACCAAGAGACCCAGTACTTC.

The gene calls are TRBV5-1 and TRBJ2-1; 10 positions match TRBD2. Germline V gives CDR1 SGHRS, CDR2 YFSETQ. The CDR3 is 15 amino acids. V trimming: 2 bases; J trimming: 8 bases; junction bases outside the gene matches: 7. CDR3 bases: TGCGCCAGCAGCTTAGCGGGAGGGCTCATGCATGAGCAGTTCTTC. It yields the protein CASSLAGGLMHEQFF.

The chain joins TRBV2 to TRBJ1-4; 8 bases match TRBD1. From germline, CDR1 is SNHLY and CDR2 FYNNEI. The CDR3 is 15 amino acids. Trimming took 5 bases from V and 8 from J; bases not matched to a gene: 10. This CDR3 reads CASSSQQGVKEKLFF. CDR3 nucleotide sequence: TGTGCCAGCAGTTCCCAACAGGGGGTAAAAGAAAAACTGTTTTTT. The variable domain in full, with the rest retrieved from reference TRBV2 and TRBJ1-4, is EPEVTQTPSHQVTQMGQEVILRCVPISNHLYFYWYRQILGQKVEFLVSFYNNEISEKSEIFDDQFSVERPDGSNFTLKIRSTKLEDSAMYFCASSSQQGVKEKLFFGSGTQLSVL.

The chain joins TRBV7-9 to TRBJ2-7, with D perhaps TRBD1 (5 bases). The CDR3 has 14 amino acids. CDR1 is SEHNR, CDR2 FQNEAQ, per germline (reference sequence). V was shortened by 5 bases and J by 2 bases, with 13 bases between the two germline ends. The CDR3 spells CASSRRDKTYEQYF. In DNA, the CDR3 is TGTGCCAGCAGCCGCAGGGATAAAACCTACGAGCAGTACTTC.

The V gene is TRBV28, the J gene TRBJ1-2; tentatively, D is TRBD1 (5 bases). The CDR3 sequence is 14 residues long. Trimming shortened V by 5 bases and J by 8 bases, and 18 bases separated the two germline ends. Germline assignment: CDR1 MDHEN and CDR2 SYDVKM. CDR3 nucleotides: TGTGCCAGCAGTCTAAGGGGCCTTAGGGGCGGCTACACCTTC. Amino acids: CASSLRGLRGGYTF.

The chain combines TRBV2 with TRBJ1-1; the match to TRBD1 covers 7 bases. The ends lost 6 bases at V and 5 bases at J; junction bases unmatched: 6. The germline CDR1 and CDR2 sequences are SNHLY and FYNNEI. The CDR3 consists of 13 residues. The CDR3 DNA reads TGTGCCAGCAGGCCCGGGACAGTTACTGAAGCTTTCTTT. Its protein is CASRPGTVTEAFF.